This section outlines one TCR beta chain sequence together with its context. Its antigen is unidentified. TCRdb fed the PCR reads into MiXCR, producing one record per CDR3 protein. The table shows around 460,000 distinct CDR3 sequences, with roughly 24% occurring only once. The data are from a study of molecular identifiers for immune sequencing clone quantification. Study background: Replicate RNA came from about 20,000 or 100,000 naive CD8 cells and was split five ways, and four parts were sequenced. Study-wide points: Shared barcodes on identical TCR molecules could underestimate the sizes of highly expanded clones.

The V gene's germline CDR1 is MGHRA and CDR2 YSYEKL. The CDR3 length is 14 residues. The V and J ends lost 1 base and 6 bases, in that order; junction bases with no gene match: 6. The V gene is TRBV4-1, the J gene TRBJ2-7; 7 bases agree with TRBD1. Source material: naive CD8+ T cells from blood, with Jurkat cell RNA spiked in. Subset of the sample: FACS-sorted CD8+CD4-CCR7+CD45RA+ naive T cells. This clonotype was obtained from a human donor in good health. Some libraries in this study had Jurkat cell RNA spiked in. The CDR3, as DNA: TGCGCCAGCAGCCAAGGACAGGGTCTCCTCGAGCAGTACTTC. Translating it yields CASSQGQGLLEQYF.